The T cell receptor (beta chain) described here comes from a study of beta chain features in type 1 diabetes. CDR1 SGHKS and CDR2 YYEKEE come from the germline V gene (reference sequence). The CDR3 is 14 amino acids. J was trimmed by 3 bases and V by 6 bases; bases with no gene match: 5. The study reverse transcribed the entire isolated RNA, so it sequenced expressed TCRB transcripts. Naive, central memory and regulatory T cell samples came to a mean of approximately 4 million reads. Profiling relied on immunoSEQ multiplex PCR, and the TCRdb table lists in-frame clones only, not all of them. The table shows a few hundred thousand clones, with roughly 25% occurring only once. Study results and caveats: The study found fewer insertions and more deletions at VDJ junctions in type 1 diabetes patients. All four CD4+ subsets of Type 1 diabetes patients contained TCRB CDR3s that were moderately but significantly shorter.

In the case of this clone: Its antigen is undetermined.

This receptor was obtained from a woman aged 25 to 39 with type 1 diabetes. V and J are TRBV5-5 and TRBJ2-7; 11 nucleotides align to TRBD1. The sequenced material came from naive CD4+ T cells from blood. This CDR3 is CASTRTGGFYEQYF. The CDR3 DNA is TGTGCCAGCACCAGGACAGGGGGCTTCTACGAGCAGTACTTC. Full variable domain (rest looked up from reference TRBV5-5 and TRBJ2-7): DAGVTQSPTHLIKTRGQQVTLRCSPISGHKSVSWYQQVLGQGPQFIFQYYEKEERGRGNFPDRFSARQFPNYSSELNVNALLLGDSALYLCASTRTGGFYEQYFGPGTRLTVT.